Presented here are 13 T cell receptor beta chains from one specimen sequenced in a study of shared clonotypes between healthy human individuals. Clones were sequenced by immunoSEQ multiplex PCR, and TCRdb holds only the in-frame ones, with some missing. Of around 750,000 clones listed, over 65% are singletons. The source material was memory CD4+ T cells sorted from blood. The subset was: CD45RA-negative fraction. The receptors derive from a woman aged 25 to 39 in good health.

This chain joins TRBV28 and TRBJ2-7, with 10 bases that match TRBD2. Germline lookup yields CDR1 MDHEN and CDR2 SYDVKM. V was clipped by 8 bases and J by 0 bases; unmatched bases: 10. This CDR3 contains 16 residues. The CDR3 sequence is CASEREGRASSYEQYF. The CDR3 DNA sequence: TGTGCCAGCGAGCGGGAGGGAAGGGCGAGCTCCTACGAGCAGTACTTC. The variable domain in full, with the rest retrieved from reference TRBV28 and TRBJ2-7, is DVKVTQSSRYLVKRTGEKVFLECVQDMDHENMFWYRQDPGLGLRLIYFSYDVKMKEKGDIPEGYSVSREKKERFSLILESASTNQTSMYLCASEREGRASSYEQYFGPGTRLTVT.

The chain is built from TRBV5-4 and TRBJ2-7; 8 bases agree with TRBD2. CDR1 and CDR2 from the germline V gene are SGHNT and YYREEE (reference sequence). The CDR3 extends over 15 amino acids. V trimming: 3 bases; J trimming: 0 bases; junction bases outside the gene matches: 5. The CDR3: CASSSSSGSSYEQYF. The DNA for the CDR3 is TGTGCCAGCAGCTCCTCTAGCGGGTCCTCCTACGAGCAGTACTTC.

This clone was picked up one time. The chain has TRBV6-6 and TRBJ2-1; D may be TRBD1 or TRBD2 (6 bases each). The germline V and J ends were trimmed by 0 bases and 8 bases, with 11 bases remaining between them. Germline V gene sequence: CDR1 MNHNY, CDR2 SVGAGI (reference sequence). The CDR3 spans 14 residues. As DNA, the CDR3 is TGTGCCAGCAGTTACTCGAAGGGGGGCGATGAGCAGTTCTTC. It specifies CASSYSKGGDEQFF.

This clone was picked up a small number of times. The sample contains more than one DNA sequence encoding this CDR3. The CDR3 reads CASSLEGGETQYF. The CDR3 region has the DNA TGTGCCAGCAGCTTAGAAGGGGGGGAGACCCAGTACTTC. The V gene is TRBV7-2, the J gene TRBJ2-5; D may correspond to TRBD1 or TRBD2 (6 bases each). Between the trimmed V and J ends, which lost 1 base and 5 bases, there was a span of 8 bases. Germline V gene sequence: CDR1 SGHTA, CDR2 FQGNSA. The CDR3 runs 13 residues.

The chain has TRBV21-1 and TRBJ1-2. TRBV21-1 is marked as a pseudogene. The CDR3 contains 12 residues. CDR3 region: CASSVRGNGYTF. For the CDR3, the DNA is TGTGCCAGCAGCGTTAGAGGTAATGGCTACACCTTC.

The chain couples TRBV5-3 to TRBJ2-1; D ambiguous. TRBV5-3 is given ORF status, its function remaining uncertain. CDR3 length equals 12 residues. With 4 bases removed from V and 3 bases from J, the gap between germline ends came to 5 bases. The DNA of the CDR3 is TGTGCCAGAAGCCGCGACTACAATGAGCAGTTCTTC. This sequence encodes CARSRDYNEQFF.

The V gene is TRBV7-2, the J gene TRBJ2-2, with a tentative D call TRBD2 (6 bases). The CDR3 is 14 amino acids. CDR1 is SGHTA, CDR2 FQGNSA, per germline. The V and J ends lost 5 bases and 6 bases respectively, with 13 bases between them. DNA of the CDR3: TGTGCCAGCAGCCCACGACTAGTGTCCGGGGAGCTGTTTTTT. The encoded protein is CASSPRLVSGELFF.

The V gene is TRBV28, the J gene TRBJ2-1; 8 bases agree with TRBD2. Germline assignment: CDR1 MDHEN and CDR2 SYDVKM. J gave up 0 bases and V 6 bases, and 7 bases lay outside the gene matches. The CDR3 length is 16 residues. The CDR3 region is CASSTTSGVSYNEQFF. Written as DNA, the CDR3 is TGTGCCAGCAGCACCACTAGCGGAGTCTCCTACAATGAGCAGTTCTTC.

About this clone: This same CDR3 is encoded by further DNA sequences in the sample. The chain couples TRBV5-1 to TRBJ1-5; the D is unclear. Trimming left V 2 bases short and J 3 bases short, with 6 bases between. This CDR3 has 13 amino acids. The V gene's germline CDR1 is SGHRS and CDR2 YFSETQ. The CDR3 DNA sequence: TGCGCCAGCAGCTTAGGACCCAATCAGCCCCAGCATTTT. This translates into CASSLGPNQPQHF. Looking up the rest from reference TRBV5-1 and TRBJ1-5 gives the full variable domain: KAGVTQTPRYLIKTRGQQVTLSCSPISGHRSVSWYQQTPGQGLQFLFEYFSETQRNKGNFPGRFSGRQFSNSRSEMNVSTLELGDSALYLCASSLGPNQPQHFGDGTRLSIL.

J is TRBJ1-2 and V is TRBV5-1, with no clear D. Germline V gives CDR1 SGHRS, CDR2 YFSETQ. V lost 1 base and J 4 bases, leaving 17 bases between the germline ends. The CDR3 consists of 16 residues. The CDR3 spells CASSLSYGDPRYGYTF. DNA for the CDR3: TGCGCCAGCAGCTTGAGTTATGGCGACCCTCGCTATGGCTACACCTTC. Filled out from reference TRBV5-1 and TRBJ1-2, the complete variable domain reads KAGVTQTPRYLIKTRGQQVTLSCSPISGHRSVSWYQQTPGQGLQFLFEYFSETQRNKGNFPGRFSGRQFSNSRSEMNVSTLELGDSALYLCASSLSYGDPRYGYTFGSGTRLTVV.

The chain recombines TRBV6-5 with TRBJ2-7; TRBD2 matches 7 bases. The length of the CDR3 is 14 residues. Germline CDR1 is MNHEY and CDR2 is SVGAGI. Losses at the gene ends were 3 bases for V and 6 bases for J; bases not matched to a gene: 8. The CDR3 DNA follows: TGTGCCAGCAGTTATTCTAGCGGACTTTCCGAGCAGTACTTC. Encoded protein: CASSYSSGLSEQYF.

This clone has a handful of counts. V is TRBV27 and J is TRBJ2-7; D call uncertain. V dropped 2 bases and J dropped 0 bases, with 2 bases sitting between them. This CDR3 is 12 amino acids long. From germline, CDR1 is MNHEY and CDR2 SMNVEV (reference sequence). This CDR3 is CASSLGSYEQYF. CDR3 in DNA: TGTGCCAGCAGTTTAGGCTCCTACGAGCAGTACTTC.

The table lists this clone with a few counts. CDR3 sequence: CASSLDGVGYNEQFF. The CDR3 bases are TGTGCCAGCAGCTTAGATGGGGTCGGCTACAATGAGCAGTTCTTC. The V call is TRBV11-2, the J call TRBJ2-1; D is uncertain. Germline CDR1 reads SGHAT; CDR2 reads FQNNGV. CDR3 length: 15 residues. Trimming pared 0 bases from V and 3 bases from J, leaving 9 bases between.